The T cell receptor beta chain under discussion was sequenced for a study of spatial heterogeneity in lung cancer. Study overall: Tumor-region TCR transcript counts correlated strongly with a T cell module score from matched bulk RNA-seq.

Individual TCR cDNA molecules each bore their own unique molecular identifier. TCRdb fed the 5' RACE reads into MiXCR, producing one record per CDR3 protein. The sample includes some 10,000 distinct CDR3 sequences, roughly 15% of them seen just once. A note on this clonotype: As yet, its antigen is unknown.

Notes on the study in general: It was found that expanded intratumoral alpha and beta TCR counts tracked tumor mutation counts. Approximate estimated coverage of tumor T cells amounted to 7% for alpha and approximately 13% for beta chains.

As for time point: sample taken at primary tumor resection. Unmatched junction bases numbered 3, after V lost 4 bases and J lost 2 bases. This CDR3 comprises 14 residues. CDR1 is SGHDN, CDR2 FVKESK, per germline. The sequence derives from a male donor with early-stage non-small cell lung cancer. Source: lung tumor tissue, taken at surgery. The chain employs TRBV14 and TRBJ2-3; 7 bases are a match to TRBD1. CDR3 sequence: CASSRDSNTDTQYF. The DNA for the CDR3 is TGTGCCAGCAGCCGGGACAGCAACACAGATACGCAGTATTTT.